This T cell receptor (beta chain) was found in a study of cytomegalovirus exposure and HLA in healthy donors. A remark on this clone: Its target is unknown.

The CDR3 covers 11 residues. The J segment lost 14 bases and the V segment lost 2 bases, leaving 3 bases of the junction unmatched. Germline CDR1 and CDR2: KGHSH and LQKENI. Primers for the PCR totalled 60 Vbeta and 13 Jbeta. Sequencing was performed with immunoSEQ multiplex PCR; in TCRdb, only in-frame clones are kept and a portion is missing. This sample carries 150,000 to 200,000 clones, roughly 85% of them seen once, and the ten largest clones take about 14%. General study findings and limits: Earlier analysis looked at TCR beta V segments, and most were productive about 87% or about 30% of the time. The majority of TCR sequences were rare, yet some public TCRs appeared in many donors. A later analysis reported that several of the most significant clusters appeared to be linked to common viral pathogens, among them Epstein-Barr virus.

The genes are TRBV18 and TRBJ2-1, with 7 bases fitting TRBD2. The sample was PBMCs. The receptor's source is a man aged 45-65 years in good health and CMV-seropositive. CDR3 region: CASSPGLDKFF. The CDR3 nucleotides read TGTGCCAGCTCACCAGGACTAGACAAGTTCTTC.